This T cell receptor (beta chain) was profiled in a study of T cells after yellow fever vaccination. V gave up 2 bases and J gave up 6 bases; unmatched junction bases: 3. The CDR3 is made up of 13 amino acids. CDR1 is SQVTM, CDR2 ANQGSEA, per germline. TCRdb reprocessed the 5' RACE reads with MiXCR, giving one entry per CDR3 protein. The sample has approximately 140,000 distinct CDR3 sequences, 6.5% to 8.5% seen once. Study-level results: Booster samples showed a return of most primary-vaccination clones (roughly 96% CD4, approximately 85% CD8).

This clonotype came up many times. The antigen remains unidentified. This sequence joins TRBV29-1 and TRBJ2-1; the match to TRBD1 covers 8 bases. The clonotype was recovered from a man aged 25-40 years who received the YFV17D yellow fever vaccine. The sample was CD4+ T cells sorted from PBMCs, taken 5 days after the yellow fever booster vaccination. CDR3 in DNA: TGCAGCGTTGAAAAGGACAGGGCCAATGAGCAGTTCTTC. Its protein is CSVEKDRANEQFF.